The clone carrying this T cell receptor beta chain was recorded at least ten times. Its antigen remains unknown. Libraries from naive CD8 cells were generated from approximately 20,000 to 980,000 sorted cells (with 10%, 30% or 50% RNA). A CD8+CD4-CCR7+CD45RA+ phenotype served as the sorting definition for naive CD8 T cells. The sample belongs to a study of molecular identifiers for immune sequencing clone quantification. The study, taken as a whole, reports: Clonotypes topping 20 RNA copies carried over 97% of effector molecules but under 1% of naive ones.

Trimming cost V 0 bases and J 1 base; bases outside gene matches: 5. The CDR3 extends over 16 amino acids. Germline V gives CDR1 DFQATT, CDR2 SNEGSKA (reference sequence). The authors built bulk TCR libraries by previously described methods with listed TCR primers. Each CDR3 protein gets one entry after TCRdb re-called the PCR reads with MiXCR. The sample lists over 85,000 distinct CDR3 sequences; 21% were seen once. The clonotype originates from a human donor in good health. Some libraries in this study had Jurkat cell RNA spiked in. V is TRBV20-1 and J is TRBJ2-3, with TRBD2 matching 9 bases. Sequencing used naive CD8+ T cells from blood, with Jurkat cell RNA spiked in. The sample's subset: FACS-sorted CD8+CD4-CCR7+CD45RA+ naive T cells. This CDR3 is CSAREGSGSGTDTQYF. The CDR3 DNA is TGCAGTGCTAGAGAGGGTAGCGGGAGTGGCACAGATACGCAGTATTTT.